Below are 30 T cell receptor beta chains sequenced from a single sample in a study of blood T cell repertoires in COVID-19. Assay: immunoSEQ multiplex PCR; the TCRdb copy retains only in-frame clones and omits some. Of a few hundred thousand clones listed, about nine tenths are singletons. The specimen sequenced was PBMCs or T cells enriched from blood (not recorded which). Receptors were obtained from a man aged 25-45 years who had recovered from COVID-19.

The rearrangement uses TRBV11-2 and TRBJ2-7, with 9 bases that match TRBD1. This CDR3 contains 15 residues. Germline values: CDR1 SGHAT, CDR2 FQNNGV. V was pared by 1 base and J by 2 bases, with 3 bases of the junction left unmatched. CDR3: CASSLGGTGTYEQYF. Here the CDR3 DNA reads TGTGCCAGCAGCTTAGGAGGGACAGGGACCTACGAGCAGTACTTC.

The chain employs TRBV18 and TRBJ2-3; tentatively, D is TRBD2 (6 bases). CDR3 length: 15 residues. Trimming pared 3 bases from V and 6 bases from J, leaving 16 bases between. Per germline, CDR1 KGHSH and CDR2 LQKENI. The CDR3 region has the DNA TGTGCCAGCTCACCTGCTAGCGCTAGAAGGGATACGCAGTATTTT. Translation gives CASSPASARRDTQYF.

This chain uses TRBV10-1 with TRBJ2-7; TRBD2 matches at 11 bases. The CDR3 contains 15 residues. The junction had 7 bases not matched to a gene; V was cut back by 5 bases and J by 4 bases. Germline assignment: CDR1 WNHNN and CDR2 SYGVQD (reference sequence). CDR3 protein: CASSSRASGRYEQYF. In DNA, the CDR3 is TGCGCCAGCAGTTCACGGGCTAGCGGGAGGTACGAGCAGTACTTC.

V and J are TRBV10-3 and TRBJ2-7; 10 bases map to TRBD1. The CDR3 spans 12 residues. V dropped 10 bases and J dropped 5; count of bases not matched to a gene: 5. Germline CDR1 and CDR2: ENHRY and SYGVKD. The CDR3 DNA reads as TGTGCCACCCGGGACAGGGGCGACGAGCAGTACTTC. Protein: CATRDRGDEQYF.

This chain links TRBV7-2 with TRBJ2-7; 9 bases align to TRBD1. V dropped 3 bases and J dropped 7; count of bases not matched to a gene: 4. Per the germline V gene, CDR1 is SGHTA and CDR2 is FQGNSA. The length of the CDR3 is 13 residues. CDR3 protein: CASSLDRGQEQYF. The CDR3 DNA is TGTGCCAGCAGCTTGGACAGGGGTCAGGAGCAGTACTTC.

This chain's CDR3 is CASSRTGQGYSTF. CDR3 nucleotides: TGTGCCAGCAGTCGGACAGGCCAGGGCTACTCGACCTTC. The chain uses TRBV27 and TRBJ1-2; 7 bases map to TRBD1. The CDR3 extends over 13 amino acids. V was pared by 5 bases and J by 14 bases, with 14 bases of the junction left unmatched. Germline loops: CDR1 MNHEY, CDR2 SMNVEV (reference sequence).

The V and J genes are TRBV28 and TRBJ2-5; tentative D call: TRBD1 (5 bases). The CDR3 extends over 16 amino acids. Per germline, CDR1 MDHEN and CDR2 SYDVKM. V lost 6 bases and J 3 bases, leaving 20 bases between the germline ends. The CDR3 DNA is TGTGCCAGCAGCCCCCAGGGATCTCGGGCTAAAGAGACCCAGTACTTC. Translating it yields CASSPQGSRAKETQYF.

The V and J genes are TRBV3-1 (or the pseudogene TRBV3-2) and TRBJ1-1; D may be TRBD1 (6 bases). Trimming took off 0 bases at V and 6 bases at J, with 14 bases between the two ends. This CDR3 spans 15 amino acids. From germline, CDR1 is LGHDT and CDR2 YNNKEL (reference sequence). As DNA, the CDR3 is TGTGCCAGCAGCCAAGATTCCAGGGGAAAGGCTGAAGCTTTCTTT. It encodes CASSQDSRGKAEAFF.

V is TRBV13 and J is TRBJ2-3; 9 bases match TRBD2. J gave up 1 base and V 5 bases, and 7 bases lay outside the gene matches. The CDR3 loop spans 16 amino acids. Germline CDR1 and CDR2: PRHDT and FYEKMQ (reference sequence). The CDR3 reads CASSSHSGGGTDTQYF. CDR3 coding DNA: TGTGCCAGCAGCAGCCATAGCGGGGGCGGCACAGATACGCAGTATTTT.

The chain recombines TRBV19 with TRBJ1-5, with no clear D. Per the germline V gene, CDR1 is LNHDA and CDR2 is SQIVND (reference sequence). The CDR3 is made up of 15 amino acids. The ends were cut back, 5 bases at V and 0 bases at J, with 11 bases in the middle. In DNA, the CDR3 is TGTGCCAGTAGTTCCTTTGCGGATAGCAATCAGCCCCAGCATTTT. Residues: CASSSFADSNQPQHF.

The chain carries TRBV3-1 (or the pseudogene TRBV3-2) and TRBJ1-1; tentatively, D is TRBD1 (5 bases). Germline values: CDR1 LGHDT, CDR2 YNNKEL (reference sequence). This CDR3 is built from 15 residues. Deletions cut 3 bases from V and 1 base from J, with 12 bases between. CDR3 residues: CASSHPGRANTEAFF. CDR3 in DNA: TGTGCCAGCAGCCACCCCGGCAGGGCGAACACTGAAGCTTTCTTT.

The gene calls are TRBV7-8 and TRBJ2-1; TRBD2 agrees at 10 bases. The CDR3 contains 16 residues. Germline trimming cut 4 bases from V and 2 bases from J; bases unmatched to any gene: 5. Germline V gene sequence: CDR1 SGHVS, CDR2 FQNEAQ. The CDR3: CASSSISGRPYNEQFF. In nucleotides, the CDR3 is TGTGCCAGCAGCTCTATTAGCGGGAGGCCCTACAATGAGCAGTTCTTC.

The gene calls are TRBV19 and TRBJ1-5; 7 positions match TRBD1. Per the germline V gene, CDR1 is LNHDA and CDR2 is SQIVND (reference sequence). Trimming cost V 4 bases and J 3 bases; bases outside gene matches: 3. The CDR3 extends over 14 amino acids. In DNA, the CDR3 is TGTGCCAGTAGTACAGGGACAGCCAATCAGCCCCAGCATTTT. Translating gives CASSTGTANQPQHF.

In its sample, this clone was seen once. The V and J genes are TRBV9 and TRBJ1-2; TRBD1 agrees at 8 bases. The junction had 7 bases not matched to a gene; V was cut back by 3 bases and J by 6 bases. This CDR3 region has 14 residues. Germline CDR1 is SGDLS and CDR2 is YYNGEE. CDR3 sequence reads: CASSGGQGANGYTF. As DNA, the CDR3 is TGTGCCAGCAGCGGTGGACAGGGAGCAAATGGCTACACCTTC.

V and J are TRBV9 and TRBJ2-7; the D gene is possibly TRBD1 (6 bases). Germline V gives CDR1 SGDLS, CDR2 YYNGEE. The CDR3 has 15 amino acids. Deletions cut 0 bases from V and 3 bases from J, with 13 bases between. The CDR3 here is CASSVGNQGFYEQYF. The DNA of the CDR3 is TGTGCCAGCAGCGTAGGGAACCAGGGGTTCTACGAGCAGTACTTC.

The CDR3 loop reads CASSLAFGGLSSGNTIYF. The CDR3 DNA reads as TGTGCCAGCAGCTTAGCTTTCGGCGGACTGAGCTCTGGAAACACCATATATTTT. The gene calls are TRBV7-9 and TRBJ1-3, with unresolved D. The CDR3 consists of 18 residues. V lost 0 bases, J lost 0 bases, and 15 bases lay in between. CDR1 and CDR2 from the germline V gene are SEHNR and FQNEAQ (reference sequence).

J is TRBJ1-2 and V is TRBV7-9; possible D gene TRBD1, 6 bases. V lost 5 bases, J lost 1 base, and 17 bases lay in between. The CDR3 is 16 residues long. From germline, CDR1 is SEHNR and CDR2 FQNEAQ (reference sequence). The CDR3 DNA reads TGTGCCAGCAGCCCACTACAGGGACGGATTAACTATGGCTACACCTTC. Residues: CASSPLQGRINYGYTF.

The rearrangement joins TRBV2 to TRBJ2-5; 8 nucleotides line up with TRBD2. J gave up 0 bases and V 6 bases, and 6 bases lay outside the gene matches. The CDR3 runs to 15 residues. CDR1 and CDR2 (germline): SNHLY, FYNNEI. CDR3 sequence reads: CASSGSSGYQETQYF. The DNA for the CDR3 is TGTGCCAGCAGCGGCTCTAGCGGGTACCAAGAGACCCAGTACTTC.

The V gene is TRBV6-5, the J gene TRBJ1-3, with D possibly TRBD1 on 5 matching bases. Germline assignment: CDR1 MNHEY and CDR2 SVGAGI. This CDR3 spans 16 amino acids. Trimming removed 3 bases from V and 3 bases from J, with 15 bases in between. The CDR3 is CASSYSGQRGGNTIYF. The CDR3, as DNA: TGTGCCAGCAGTTATTCTGGACAACGCGGTGGAAACACCATATATTTT.

The chain couples TRBV27 to TRBJ1-1, with 9 bases identical to TRBD1. This CDR3 spans 14 amino acids. Per the germline V gene, CDR1 is MNHEY and CDR2 is SMNVEV (reference sequence). V was clipped by 7 bases and J by 2 bases; unmatched bases: 5. The CDR3 sequence is CASTLTGGNTEAFF. The CDR3 DNA is TGTGCCAGCACCTTGACAGGGGGAAACACTGAAGCTTTCTTT.

This clone appeared a single time. The chain carries TRBV7-9 and TRBJ2-3; unclear D gene. Trimming cost V 0 bases and J 0 bases, with 13 bases left between them. The CDR3 is made up of 17 amino acids. Looked up from germline, CDR1 is SEHNR and CDR2 is FQNEAQ (reference sequence). As DNA, the CDR3 is TGTGCCAGCAGCTTAGCGCTTAGTGAGTTTAGCACAGATACGCAGTATTTT. Its translation is CASSLALSEFSTDTQYF.

The chain recombines TRBV24-1 with TRBJ2-7, with 14 bases matching TRBD2. Unmatched junction bases numbered 9, after V lost 4 bases and J lost 2 bases. CDR3 length: 18 amino acids. The V gene's germline CDR1 is KGHDR and CDR2 SFDVKD. The CDR3 region is CATSDQGTSGSKPYEQYF. CDR3 in DNA: TGTGCCACCAGTGACCAAGGGACTAGCGGGAGTAAACCCTACGAGCAGTACTTC.

Written as DNA, the CDR3 is TGTGCCAGCAGTGAACAAACAGGTTATGGCTACACCTTC. Protein product: CASSEQTGYGYTF. The rearrangement links TRBV25-1 to TRBJ1-2; tentative D call: TRBD1 (5 bases). V was cut by 2 bases and J by 5 bases, with 9 bases left in between. The CDR3 consists of 13 residues. Germline V gives CDR1 MGHDK, CDR2 SYGVNS.

This clone was observed once. V is TRBV18 and J is TRBJ2-1; 8 nucleotides match TRBD2. The CDR3 covers 16 residues. J was trimmed by 0 bases and V by 3 bases; bases with no gene match: 4. Per germline, CDR1 KGHSH and CDR2 LQKENI. The CDR3 spells CASSPTGGASYNEQFF. The CDR3 DNA is TGTGCCAGCTCACCGACGGGGGGGGCCTCCTACAATGAGCAGTTCTTC.

This clone has just a few counts. V gene TRBV5-4 combines with J gene TRBJ2-7; weak D call: TRBD2 (6 bases). Per germline, CDR1 SGHNT and CDR2 YYREEE (reference sequence). The CDR3 consists of 14 residues. V was pared by 0 bases and J by 5 bases, with 12 bases between. The CDR3 DNA reads TGTGCCAGCAGCTTGGGGCAGGGACTCAACGAGCAGTACTTC. Translated: CASSLGQGLNEQYF.

V gene TRBV5-6 combines with J gene TRBJ2-1, with 11 bases fitting TRBD2. The CDR3 runs to 13 residues. The V segment lost 1 base and the J segment 14 bases; nucleotides outside the gene matches: 5. CDR1 and CDR2 from the germline V gene are SGHDT and YYEEEE. Written as DNA, the CDR3 is TGTGCCAGCAGCTTGATTAGCGGGGGGGCCAAGTTCTTC. Amino acid sequence: CASSLISGGAKFF. Full variable domain (remainder filled in from reference TRBV5-6 and TRBJ2-1): DAGVTQSPTHLIKTRGQQVTLRCSPKSGHDTVSWYQQALGQGPQFIFQYYEEEERQRGNFPDRFSGHQFPNYSSELNVNALLLGDSALYLCASSLISGGAKFFGPGTRLTVL.

The chain has TRBV27 and TRBJ2-6; 9 bases are a match to TRBD2. This CDR3 comprises 20 residues. The J segment lost 0 bases and the V segment lost 4 bases, leaving 13 bases of the junction unmatched. Germline V gene data show CDR1 as MNHEY and CDR2 as SMNVEV (reference sequence). This CDR3 reads CASSSYETSGLSSGANVLTF. In DNA form, the CDR3 reads TGTGCCAGCAGTTCCTACGAGACTAGCGGTTTAAGCTCTGGGGCCAACGTCCTGACTTTC.

V usage is TRBV18 and J usage is TRBJ1-3; D gene unclear. The germline V and J ends were trimmed by 4 bases and 0 bases, with 13 bases remaining between them. The CDR3 has 16 residues. Germline V gene sequence: CDR1 KGHSH, CDR2 LQKENI. The CDR3, as DNA: TGTGCCAGCTCACGAGGTGGTTTACTCTCTGGAAACACCATATATTTT. Translated, it gives CASSRGGLLSGNTIYF.

The chain couples TRBV4-2 to TRBJ2-5, with D unclear. Trimming cost V 2 bases and J 4 bases, with 17 bases left between them. CDR3 length: 16 residues. Germline-derived CDR1 and CDR2 are LGHNA and YNFKEQ. CDR3 DNA: TGTGCCAGCAGCCAAACTAACCTACTTCGCCTAGAGACCCAGTACTTC. The encoded protein is CASSQTNLLRLETQYF.

The chain employs TRBV7-9 and TRBJ2-2; 7 nucleotides agree with TRBD2. The germline V gene has CDR1 SEHNR and CDR2 FQNEAQ (reference sequence). The J segment lost 5 bases and the V segment lost 3 bases, leaving 9 bases of the junction unmatched. CDR3 size: 16 residues. The CDR3 sequence: CASSFGRDYRTGELFF. Here the CDR3 DNA reads TGTGCCAGCAGCTTTGGCCGGGACTACCGGACCGGGGAGCTGTTTTTT.